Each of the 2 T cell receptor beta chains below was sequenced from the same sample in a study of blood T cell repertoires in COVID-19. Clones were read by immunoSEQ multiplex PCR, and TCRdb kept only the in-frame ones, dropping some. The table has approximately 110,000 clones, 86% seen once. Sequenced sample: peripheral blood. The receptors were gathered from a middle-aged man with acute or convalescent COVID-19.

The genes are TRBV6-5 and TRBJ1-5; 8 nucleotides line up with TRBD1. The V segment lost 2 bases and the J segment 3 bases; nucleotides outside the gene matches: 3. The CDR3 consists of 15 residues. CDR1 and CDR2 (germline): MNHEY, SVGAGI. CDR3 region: CASSYGTGLNQPQHF. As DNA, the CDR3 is TGTGCCAGCAGTTACGGGACAGGTCTCAATCAGCCCCAGCATTTT.

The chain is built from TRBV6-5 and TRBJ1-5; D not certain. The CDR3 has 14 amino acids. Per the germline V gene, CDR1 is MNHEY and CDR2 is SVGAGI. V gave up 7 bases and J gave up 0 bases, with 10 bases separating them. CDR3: CASNREYSNQPQHF. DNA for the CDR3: TGTGCCAGCAACCGGGAGTATAGCAATCAGCCCCAGCATTTT.